Below are 22 T cell receptor beta chains sequenced from a single sample in a study of memory CD4+ T cells and cytomegalovirus serostatus. Generated by immunoSEQ multiplex PCR, the TCRdb table keeps only in-frame clones and is missing some. The table lists over 50,000 clones, around three quarters of them singletons. Single viable CD3+CD4+CD8-CD45RO+ cells were sorted as the memory CD4+ T cells. The sequenced sample was memory CD4+ T cells from blood. The source is an adult in good health and CMV-seronegative.

The chain uses TRBV7-6 and TRBJ1-3; no reliable D call. V lost 1 base to trimming and J lost 0 bases, with 4 bases between them. CDR3 length: 14 residues. Germline V lookup: CDR1 SGHVS, CDR2 FNYEAQ. The CDR3 nucleotides are TGTGCCAGCAGCTTAGAGCCCTCTGGAAACACCATATATTTT. This translates into CASSLEPSGNTIYF.

This clone has a single count. The chain combines TRBV28 with TRBJ1-6, with D tentatively TRBD1 (5 bases). This CDR3 is 13 amino acids long. CDR1 and CDR2 from the germline V gene are MDHEN and SYDVKM. Trimming took 8 bases from V and 2 from J, leaving 7 bases between them. CDR3: CASYRTYNSPLHF. In DNA, the CDR3 is TGTGCCAGCTACAGGACCTATAATTCACCCCTCCACTTT.

The rearrangement uses TRBV6-1 and TRBJ2-3; either TRBD1 or TRBD2 may fit D (5 bases each). This CDR3 is 13 amino acids long. V lost 7 bases to trimming and J lost 2 bases, with 10 bases between them. Per germline, CDR1 MNHNS and CDR2 SASEGT. CDR3 amino acids: CASKRGSTDTQYF. The CDR3 DNA is TGTGCCAGCAAGAGGGGCTCCACAGATACGCAGTATTTT.

The chain recombines TRBV28 with TRBJ2-7, with D perhaps matching TRBD1 (7 bases). V lost 2 bases, J lost 6 bases, and 14 bases lay in between. This CDR3 spans 14 amino acids. Germline lookup yields CDR1 MDHEN and CDR2 SYDVKM. CDR3 sequence (DNA): TGTGCCAGCAGTTTACACAGGGGAGGCGGCGAGCAGTACTTC. Amino acid sequence: CASSLHRGGGEQYF. Full variable domain (missing parts from reference TRBV28 and TRBJ2-7): DVKVTQSSRYLVKRTGEKVFLECVQDMDHENMFWYRQDPGLGLRLIYFSYDVKMKEKGDIPEGYSVSREKKERFSLILESASTNQTSMYLCASSLHRGGGEQYFGPGTRLTVT.

J is TRBJ2-2 and V is TRBV13, with a tentative D call TRBD1 (6 bases). The CDR3 totals 14 residues. Trimming removed 5 bases at V and 3 bases at J, with 10 bases between. Germline CDR1 PRHDT, CDR2 FYEKMQ (reference sequence). In nucleotides, the CDR3 is TGTGCCAGCAGCCCGGGACAACACACCGGGGAGCTGTTTTTT. Its translation: CASSPGQHTGELFF.

Worth noting for this clone: A junction end diverges from the germline sequence, so it may reflect a read error. The genes are TRBV28 and TRBJ2-7; no reliable D call. Germline V gene data show CDR1 as MDHEN and CDR2 as SYDVKM. This CDR3 is built from 13 residues. CDR3 amino acids: CASSILIIDAPLF. The CDR3 nucleotides are TGTGCCAGCAGTATTCTAATCATCGATGCCCCTCTCTTC. The full variable domain, completed using reference TRBV28 and TRBJ2-7, is DVKVTQSSRYLVKRTGEKVFLECVQDMDHENMFWYRQDPGLGLRLIYFSYDVKMKEKGDIPEGYSVSREKKERFSLILESASTNQTSMYLCASSILIIDAPLFGPGTRLTVT.

The sample holds a few counts of this clone. The chain couples TRBV28 to TRBJ2-4; tentatively, D is TRBD1 (5 bases). Trimming left V 2 bases short and J 1 base short, with 6 bases between. The CDR3 is 14 amino acids. From germline, CDR1 is MDHEN and CDR2 SYDVKM. CDR3 protein: CASSLAGAKNIQYF. The DNA of the CDR3 is TGTGCCAGCAGTTTAGCAGGGGCCAAAAACATTCAGTACTTC.

The J gene is TRBJ2-2, the V gene TRBV11-3; TRBD2 matches 11 bases. Germline lookup yields CDR1 SGHNT and CDR2 YENEEA. CDR3 length: 17 amino acids. The J segment lost 3 bases and the V segment lost 1 base, leaving 4 bases of the junction unmatched. CDR3 bases: TGTGCCAGCAGCTTAGGACTAGCGGGAAAAGACACCGGGGAGCTGTTTTTT. This codes for CASSLGLAGKDTGELFF.

This clone was found once. The chain employs TRBV7-8 and TRBJ1-2; D unclear. The CDR3 is 11 amino acids. The germline V gene encodes CDR1 SGHVS and CDR2 FQNEAQ. Trimming shortened V by 2 bases and J by 10 bases, and 8 bases separated the two germline ends. CDR3 loop: CASSLRMDYTF. The CDR3 coding sequence is TGTGCCAGCAGCTTACGGATGGACTACACCTTC.

This clone has only a few counts. V is TRBV7-9 and J is TRBJ1-1; maybe TRBD1 (6 bases). CDR1 and CDR2 (germline): SEHNR, FQNEAQ (reference sequence). The V and J ends lost 4 bases and 1 base respectively, with 13 bases between them. CDR3 size: 15 residues. The CDR3 sequence is CASSSGQPGNTEAFF. CDR3 DNA: TGTGCCAGCAGCTCAGGACAGCCAGGGAACACTGAAGCTTTCTTT.

The chain is built from TRBV19 and TRBJ1-1; 10 bases match TRBD1. The V and J ends lost 4 bases and 1 base, in that order; junction bases with no gene match: 18. The CDR3 runs 20 residues. CDR1 LNHDA and CDR2 SQIVND come from the germline V gene (reference sequence). As DNA, the CDR3 is TGTGCCAGTAGTACACTCTTCGGACCGGGGACAGGGGTGAGGAACACTGAAGCTTTCTTT. Translated: CASSTLFGPGTGVRNTEAFF.

J is TRBJ2-7 and V is TRBV6-5, with 8 bases lining up with TRBD1. Germline V gene sequence: CDR1 MNHEY, CDR2 SVGAGI. The CDR3 covers 15 residues. J gave up 3 bases and V 5 bases, and 9 bases lay outside the gene matches. DNA for the CDR3: TGTGCCAGCAGTATGCAGGGGGCCGGCATCTACGAGCAGTACTTC. Protein sequence: CASSMQGAGIYEQYF.

This sequence joins TRBV18 and TRBJ1-5; no firm D call. CDR3 size: 15 residues. V was shortened by 3 bases and J by 4 bases, with 13 bases between the two germline ends. Germline V CDR1 and CDR2: KGHSH, LQKENI. CDR3 coding DNA: TGTGCCAGCTCACCGCAGTCCCGATCTAATCAGCCCCAGCATTTT. Encoded protein: CASSPQSRSNQPQHF. The whole variable domain, remainder taken from reference TRBV18 and TRBJ1-5, is NAGVMQNPRHLVRRRGQEARLRCSPMKGHSHVYWYRQLPEEGLKFMVYLQKENIIDESGMPKERFSAEFPKEGPSILRIQQVVRGDSAAYFCASSPQSRSNQPQHFGDGTRLSIL.

This chain joins TRBV7-2 and TRBJ2-2; TRBD2 matches at 7 bases. The CDR3 consists of 16 residues. The V gene's germline CDR1 is SGHTA and CDR2 FQGNSA. V shed 0 bases, J shed 1 base, and the junction held 2 bases outside the gene matches. CDR3 protein: CASSLAQRGNTGELFF. The CDR3 DNA is TGTGCCAGCAGCTTAGCCCAGCGGGGGAACACCGGGGAGCTGTTTTTT.

For this clone: This CDR3 is also generated by other DNA sequences in the sample. The chain combines TRBV19 with TRBJ2-3; the D is unclear. Germline lookup yields CDR1 LNHDA and CDR2 SQIVND (reference sequence). V lost 5 bases, J lost 0 bases, and 6 bases lay in between. The CDR3 is 13 residues long. CDR3 nucleotides: TGTGCCAGTAGTCGGGTTAGCACAGATACGCAGTATTTT. Protein: CASSRVSTDTQYF.

V usage is TRBV27 and J usage is TRBJ2-7, with 8 bases matching TRBD2. Trimming took 7 bases from V and 5 from J; bases not matched to a gene: 13. CDR1 and CDR2 (germline): MNHEY, SMNVEV (reference sequence). This CDR3 spans 15 amino acids. The chain's CDR3 is CASIKAGGRPNEQYF. The CDR3, as DNA: TGTGCCAGCATCAAAGCAGGCGGGAGGCCCAACGAGCAGTACTTC.

This sequence joins TRBV2 and TRBJ1-2; weak D call: TRBD1 (6 bases). Germline assignment: CDR1 SNHLY and CDR2 FYNNEI. This CDR3 has 18 amino acids. With 3 bases removed from V and 2 bases from J, the gap between germline ends came to 22 bases. The CDR3 region has the DNA TGTGCCAGCAGTGAGGTTCCCCCGAGGGGGAGGGCCAACTATGGCTACACCTTC. It yields the protein CASSEVPPRGRANYGYTF.

The CDR3 reads CASSLGTGTNEQYF. CDR3 nucleotides: TGCGCCAGCAGCTTAGGGACAGGGACAAACGAGCAGTACTTC. The V call is TRBV5-1, the J call TRBJ2-7; 9 bases are a match to TRBD1. The CDR3 runs to 14 residues. CDR1 and CDR2 (germline): SGHRS, YFSETQ. V lost 2 bases and J lost 5; bases outside the gene matches: 5.

The DNA for the CDR3 is TGTGCCAGCAGCCGATCCGCCCTGGCGGGGGAGTCCCAGTTCTTC. Translated, it gives CASSRSALAGESQFF. The chain carries TRBV7-9 and TRBJ2-1; the match to TRBD2 covers 7 bases. V was clipped by 5 bases and J by 13 bases; unmatched bases: 17. The CDR3 extends over 15 amino acids. Per the germline V gene, CDR1 is SEHNR and CDR2 is FQNEAQ (reference sequence).

The chain joins TRBV25-1 to TRBJ1-2; no definite D call. In germline, CDR1 is MGHDK, CDR2 SYGVNS. The CDR3 is 12 residues long. Trimming pared 3 bases from V and 2 bases from J, leaving 4 bases between. The CDR3 reads CASSDRNYGYTF. The CDR3 DNA sequence: TGTGCCAGCAGTGACAGAAACTATGGCTACACCTTC.

This clone turned up a few times. J is TRBJ2-7 and V is TRBV19; possibly TRBD2 for D (5 bases). This CDR3 is built from 12 residues. The V and J ends lost 4 bases and 5 bases respectively, with 9 bases between them. Germline V gene sequence: CDR1 LNHDA, CDR2 SQIVND (reference sequence). The CDR3 DNA follows: TGTGCCAGTAGTAAGCCCGGGAACGAGCAGTACTTC. Encoded protein: CASSKPGNEQYF.

The rearrangement links TRBV27 to TRBJ1-1; D is undetermined. Germline V gene sequence: CDR1 MNHEY, CDR2 SMNVEV (reference sequence). The CDR3 is 12 residues long. Trimming left V 3 bases short and J 5 bases short, with 7 bases between. The chain's CDR3 is CASSFWGTEAFF. CDR3 in DNA: TGTGCCAGCAGTTTCTGGGGAACTGAAGCTTTCTTT.